This TCR beta chain was recovered during a study of cytomegalovirus exposure and HLA in healthy donors. A multiplex PCR was run with 60 Vbeta primers and 13 Jbeta primers. As processed by the authors: There were some 87 million unique TCR beta chains by a later count, and some 10 million of them were shared. Only in-frame clones appear in the TCRdb table, and some are missing; sequencing was by immunoSEQ multiplex PCR. V, J and clone size derive from that table, while D and trimming were established from the DNA sequence. The table has some 130,000 clones, 65% to 80% seen once. The receptor was derived from a man aged 40-49 years in good health and CMV-seropositive. Sequenced material: PBMCs.

CDR3 sequence reads: CASSLNQGNAEAFF. CDR3 nucleotides: TGTGCCAGCAGCTTAAACCAGGGAAACGCGGAAGCTTTCTTT. The chain employs TRBV7-9 and TRBJ1-1, with D possibly matching TRBD1 (5 bases). V shed 2 bases and J shed 8 bases, with 15 bases lying between them. CDR1 SEHNR and CDR2 FQNEAQ come from the germline V gene (reference sequence). The CDR3 loop spans 14 amino acids.